Given below is one T cell receptor beta chain in context. The data were taken from a study of shared clonotypes between healthy human individuals. Using immunoSEQ multiplex PCR, the repertoire was profiled, and TCRdb retains in-frame clones only, with some absent. The table lists fewer than 1.4 million clones, 75% to 85% of them singletons. Germline loops: CDR1 SGHKS, CDR2 YYEKEE (reference sequence). The ends lost 4 bases at V and 0 bases at J; junction bases unmatched: 5. The CDR3 has 16 amino acids. The material sequenced was memory CD4+ T cells from PBMCs. Indicated subset: CD45RA-negative fraction. The gene calls are TRBV5-5 and TRBJ2-5, with TRBD2 identical over 11 bases. The TCR comes from a man aged 18 to 29 in good health. Some clones in this sample may be carry-over from other donors' samples. The CDR3 DNA reads TGTGCCAGCAGCGAGCGACTAGCGGGGTACCAAGAGACCCAGTACTTC. It encodes CASSERLAGYQETQYF.